What follows describes a single T cell receptor beta chain. Its target is unknown. A single record per CDR3 protein comes from TCRdb applying MiXCR to the reads. The sample holds about 68,000 distinct CDR3 sequences, 20% to 25% seen once. The sample belongs to a study of T cell repertoires in cytomegalovirus infection. Study as a whole: A matching HLA type, together with CMV infection, was signaled by public TCR beta signatures.

Study observations and caveats: Predominance within the ex vivo response was attributable to HLA-C-restricted CMV-specific TCR beta clonotypes. The cumulative frequency of public TCR beta families distinguished individuals who carried CMV together with the relevant HLA.

From germline, CDR1 is LGHDT and CDR2 YNNKEL (reference sequence). The CDR3 extends over 15 amino acids. After removal of 4 bases from V and 2 bases from J, the junction contained 5 bases not matched to a gene. The chain combines TRBV3-1 with TRBJ2-5; 9 bases agree with TRBD1. The sample was PBMCs, sequenced either directly or after in vitro stimulation (not recorded which). The receptor was isolated from a human donor in good health (CMV status not recorded). Some clones in this sample may be carry-over from other donors' samples. CDR3: CASSRYRGPQETQYF. The DNA of the CDR3 is TGTGCCAGCAGCCGATACAGGGGGCCACAAGAGACCCAGTACTTC.